A single sample gave rise to the 21 T cell receptor beta chains below, sequenced in a study of blood T cell repertoires in COVID-19. Sequencing used immunoSEQ multiplex PCR; TCRdb keeps in-frame clones, though not all of them. Of approximately 120,000 clones in the sample, about four fifths are singletons; the top ten hold about 12%. Sequencing was done on a sample of peripheral blood. All receptors come from a man between 60 and 70 years old with acute or convalescent COVID-19.

The gene calls are TRBV28 and TRBJ2-7; 13 bases agree with TRBD2. This CDR3 has 16 residues. V was pared by 7 bases and J by 2 bases, with 8 bases of the junction left unmatched. CDR1 MDHEN and CDR2 SYDVKM come from the germline V gene. The CDR3 coding sequence is TGTGCCAGCACCGTGAGGACTAGCGGGAGAGCCTACGAGCAGTACTTC. It is translated as CASTVRTSGRAYEQYF. The full variable domain, its missing parts supplied by reference TRBV28 and TRBJ2-7, is DVKVTQSSRYLVKRTGEKVFLECVQDMDHENMFWYRQDPGLGLRLIYFSYDVKMKEKGDIPEGYSVSREKKERFSLILESASTNQTSMYLCASTVRTSGRAYEQYFGPGTRLTVT.

This clone occurred a few times. This sequence joins TRBV18 and TRBJ2-2, with D tentatively TRBD1 (5 bases). The germline V gene has CDR1 KGHSH and CDR2 LQKENI. The CDR3 totals 16 residues. V lost 1 base and J 5 bases, leaving 14 bases between the germline ends. As DNA, the CDR3 is TGTGCCAGCTCACCACGAAAGGAGACAGTTACCGGGGAGCTGTTTTTT. Protein product: CASSPRKETVTGELFF.

The rearrangement joins TRBV6-6 to TRBJ1-4; D is undetermined. The CDR3 extends over 15 amino acids. The V end was cut by 4 bases, the J end by 1 base, with 10 bases between. Germline CDR1 MNHNY, CDR2 SVGAGI (reference sequence). The CDR3 protein is CASSSQTQTNEKLFF. The CDR3 nucleotides are TGTGCCAGCAGTTCCCAGACACAAACTAATGAAAAACTGTTTTTT.

This clone was counted a few times. Distinct nucleotide sequences in the sample also encode this CDR3. CDR3: CASSLGGGSYNSPLHF. The CDR3 nucleotides are TGTGCCAGCAGTTTAGGGGGGGGCTCCTATAATTCACCCCTCCACTTT. This chain links TRBV27 with TRBJ1-6; D possibly corresponds to TRBD1 (5 bases). This CDR3 is built from 16 residues. V lost 2 bases and J 0 bases, leaving 8 bases between the germline ends. Germline CDR1 is MNHEY and CDR2 is SMNVEV (reference sequence).

This clone appeared many times. The chain couples TRBV19 to TRBJ1-6; D unresolved. V gave up 1 base and J gave up 9 bases, with 13 bases separating them. The CDR3 contains 15 residues. Germline loops: CDR1 LNHDA, CDR2 SQIVND (reference sequence). DNA of the CDR3: TGTGCCAGTAGTATAGCCCCGGGTGACGGTTCACCCCTCCACTTT. Translation: CASSIAPGDGSPLHF.

The chain recombines TRBV20-1 with TRBJ2-1; D gene ambiguous. The V end was cut by 3 bases, the J end by 0 bases, with 6 bases between. Germline CDR1 and CDR2: DFQATT and SNEGSKA (reference sequence). The CDR3 is 13 amino acids. The CDR3 reads CSASTRSYNEQFF. The CDR3 coding sequence is TGCAGTGCTAGTACTCGCTCCTACAATGAGCAGTTCTTC.

The rearrangement joins TRBV28 to TRBJ2-6; D perhaps matches TRBD1 (5 bases). This CDR3 comprises 15 residues. Germline V CDR1 and CDR2: MDHEN, SYDVKM. V was pared by 5 bases and J by 0 bases, with 8 bases between. The CDR3 sequence: CASSPGLSGANVLTF. CDR3 sequence (DNA): TGTGCCAGCAGTCCAGGGCTCTCTGGGGCCAACGTCCTGACTTTC.

The chain uses TRBV10-3 and TRBJ2-2, with D perhaps matching TRBD2 (6 bases). CDR1 and CDR2 from the germline V gene are ENHRY and SYGVKD. The CDR3 length is 12 residues. The V end lost 10 bases, the J end lost 4 bases, and 10 bases lay between the germline ends. The CDR3 loop is CASLAPTGELFF. The CDR3 nucleotides read TGTGCCAGCCTAGCGCCCACCGGGGAGCTGTTTTTT.

V is TRBV27 and J is TRBJ2-7; TRBD2 aligns across 8 bases. The germline V gene encodes CDR1 MNHEY and CDR2 SMNVEV (reference sequence). This CDR3 is 16 amino acids long. J lost 3 bases, V lost 7 bases, and 14 bases had no gene match. The CDR3 bases are TGTGCCAGCACCTTTTATGGGGCGGGAGGCCTCTACGAGCAGTACTTC. Translated: CASTFYGAGGLYEQYF.

V is TRBV21-1 and J is TRBJ1-2; the table's TRBD1 call for D was not verified on the DNA. TRBV21-1 constitutes a pseudogene. This CDR3 is built from 12 residues. The CDR3 region has the DNA TGTGCCAGCAGTGGGACAGGGGATGGCTACACCTTC. Translating gives CASSGTGDGYTF.

The genes are TRBV10-3 and TRBJ1-2, with D possibly being TRBD1 (6 bases). The V gene lost 11 bases and the J gene lost 3 bases, with 19 bases spanning the gap. This CDR3 comprises 14 residues. Germline lookup yields CDR1 ENHRY and CDR2 SYGVKD. The CDR3 region is CAVLGAGVHYGYTF. As DNA, the CDR3 is TGTGCCGTCCTCGGGGCAGGGGTCCACTATGGCTACACCTTC.

The genes are TRBV10-3 and TRBJ2-3; D gene unclear. Germline loops: CDR1 ENHRY, CDR2 SYGVKD. The CDR3 has 14 residues. V lost 6 bases to trimming and J lost 4 bases, with 14 bases between them. The CDR3 reads CAISYTPTADTQYF. CDR3 DNA sequence: TGTGCCATCAGCTATACGCCCACAGCAGATACGCAGTATTTT.

The chain carries TRBV28 and TRBJ1-5, with D possibly TRBD1 on 6 matching bases. The V gene lost 2 bases and the J gene lost 5 bases, with 16 bases spanning the gap. The CDR3 runs to 16 residues. Germline loops: CDR1 MDHEN, CDR2 SYDVKM. CDR3 region: CASSLAQNRAHQPQHF. The CDR3, as DNA: TGTGCCAGCAGTTTAGCCCAAAACAGGGCCCATCAGCCCCAGCATTTT.

The chain carries TRBV6-5 and TRBJ1-1; TRBD1 agrees at 11 bases. The CDR3 runs to 15 residues. From germline, CDR1 is MNHEY and CDR2 SVGAGI. The ends lost 7 bases at V and 1 base at J; junction bases unmatched: 5. The DNA for the CDR3 is TGTGCCAGCAAAGGGACAGGGGGACCGAACACTGAAGCTTTCTTT. As protein: CASKGTGGPNTEAFF.

This clone was found once. The chain uses TRBV10-3 and TRBJ1-6; unclear D gene. In germline, CDR1 is ENHRY, CDR2 SYGVKD. The CDR3 has 11 amino acids. V lost 4 bases and J lost 11, with 6 bases in between. The CDR3 protein is CAISVVPPLHF. CDR3 sequence (DNA): TGTGCCATCAGTGTCGTCCCACCCCTCCACTTT.

The CDR3 loop is CASSPSQGTEAFF. Written as DNA, the CDR3 is TGTGCCAGCAGCCCCAGCCAGGGAACTGAAGCTTTCTTT. The V and J genes are TRBV7-9 and TRBJ1-1, with a weak D call TRBD1 (5 bases). The V and J ends lost 5 bases and 5 bases respectively, with 12 bases between them. Germline CDR1 reads SEHNR; CDR2 reads FQNEAQ (reference sequence). CDR3 length: 13 amino acids.

The chain joins TRBV2 to TRBJ1-1; D gene uncertain. Germline V lookup: CDR1 SNHLY, CDR2 FYNNEI. The CDR3 length is 14 residues. Trimming removed 4 bases at V and 0 bases at J, with 9 bases between. The CDR3 DNA reads as TGTGCCAGCAGTGGGCTCGGGTTGAACACTGAAGCTTTCTTT. This codes for CASSGLGLNTEAFF.

The chain has TRBV19 and TRBJ1-2; TRBD1 matches 7 bases. Germline V CDR1 and CDR2: LNHDA, SQIVND (reference sequence). This CDR3 comprises 15 residues. With V trimmed by 2 bases and J by 2 bases, 5 bases remained unmatched. The CDR3 loop reads CASSIFRGDNYGYTF. The CDR3 DNA reads as TGTGCCAGTAGTATATTCAGGGGGGACAACTATGGCTACACCTTC.

The chain carries TRBV5-1 and TRBJ1-2, with 9 bases that match TRBD1. CDR3 length: 16 residues. Germline V gives CDR1 SGHRS, CDR2 YFSETQ. Trimming took 3 bases from V and 6 from J; bases not matched to a gene: 12. CDR3 sequence (DNA): TGCGCCAGCAGCTCGCGGGGACAGGGATCGTTAAATGGCTACACCTTC. Amino acid sequence: CASSSRGQGSLNGYTF.

The V gene is TRBV19, the J gene TRBJ1-5, with a possible D match to TRBD1 (6 bases). This CDR3 spans 16 amino acids. Trimming pared 7 bases from V and 1 base from J, leaving 17 bases between. In germline, CDR1 is LNHDA, CDR2 SQIVND (reference sequence). Written as DNA, the CDR3 is TGTGCCAGTAATCCCGGACAGAAATTAAGCAATCAGCCCCAGCATTTT. Protein sequence: CASNPGQKLSNQPQHF.

This clone was recorded many times. The J gene is TRBJ2-1, the V gene TRBV2, with D unclear. The CDR3 runs 12 residues. V was clipped by 3 bases and J by 10 bases, with 10 bases between them. CDR1 is SNHLY, CDR2 FYNNEI, per germline. The CDR3 nucleotides are TGTGCCAGCAGTGACGCGGCGCAGGAGCAGTTCTTC. Encoded protein: CASSDAAQEQFF.